This T cell receptor beta chain derives from a study of technical replicates of blood from a handful of donors. The CDR3 extends over 15 amino acids. From germline, CDR1 is SGHKS and CDR2 YYEKEE (reference sequence). Trimming shortened V by 0 bases and J by 4 bases, and 10 bases separated the two germline ends. Generated by immunoSEQ multiplex PCR, the TCRdb table keeps only in-frame clones and is missing some. The sample lists 55,000 to 75,000 clones; approximately 93% were seen once. The J gene is TRBJ2-2, the V gene TRBV5-5; perhaps TRBD1 as D (6 bases). This receptor was obtained from a human donor in good health. The sample comprised T cells isolated from PBMCs. For the CDR3, the DNA is TGTGCCAGCAGCTTGGACAGGGTCCTCACCGGGGAGCTGTTTTTT. Translating gives CASSLDRVLTGELFF.